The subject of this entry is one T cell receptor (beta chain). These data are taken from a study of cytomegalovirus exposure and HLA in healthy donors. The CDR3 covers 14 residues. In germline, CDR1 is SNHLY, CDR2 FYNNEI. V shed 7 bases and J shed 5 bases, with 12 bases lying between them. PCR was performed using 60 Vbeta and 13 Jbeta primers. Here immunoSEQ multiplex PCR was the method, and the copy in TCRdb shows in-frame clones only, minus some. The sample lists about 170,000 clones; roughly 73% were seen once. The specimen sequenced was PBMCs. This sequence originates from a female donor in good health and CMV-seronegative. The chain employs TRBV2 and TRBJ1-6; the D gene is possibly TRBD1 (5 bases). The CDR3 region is CASKRDADNSPLHF. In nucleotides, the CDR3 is TGTGCCAGCAAGCGGGACGCGGATAATTCACCCCTCCACTTT.